These 10 T cell receptor beta chains were all obtained from the same sample, sequenced in a study of cytomegalovirus exposure and HLA in healthy donors. Sequenced by immunoSEQ multiplex PCR; TCRdb stores in-frame clones only, minus some. The sample records approximately 200,000 clones, 81% being singletons. The sequenced material came from PBMCs. These receptors were obtained from a woman aged 25-40 years in good health and CMV-seronegative.

This chain links TRBV6-5 with TRBJ1-4; D unclear. V gave up 5 bases and J gave up 7 bases, with 14 bases separating them. Looked up from germline, CDR1 is MNHEY and CDR2 is SVGAGI. The CDR3 contains 14 residues. The CDR3 loop is CASSGGGLSEKLFF. The CDR3 DNA reads as TGTGCCAGCAGTGGAGGAGGGCTAAGTGAAAAACTGTTTTTT.

V gene TRBV30 combines with J gene TRBJ1-2; 8 bases line up with TRBD1. The germline CDR1 and CDR2 sequences are GTSNPN and SVGIG (reference sequence). The CDR3 contains 13 residues. V gave up 2 bases and J gave up 3 bases; unmatched junction bases: 2. The CDR3 sequence: CAWSSTGDYGYTF. As DNA, the CDR3 is TGTGCCTGGAGTTCGACAGGGGACTATGGCTACACCTTC.

DNA for the CDR3: TGTGCCAGCAGTGAAGTAGGGGGGGCAGGGAACACTGAAGCTTTCTTT. Translating it yields CASSEVGGAGNTEAFF. The chain joins TRBV2 to TRBJ1-1, with a tentative D call TRBD1 (6 bases). Germline V gives CDR1 SNHLY, CDR2 FYNNEI. Trimming pared 1 base from V and 1 base from J, leaving 13 bases between. The CDR3 sequence is 16 residues long. Filled out from reference TRBV2 and TRBJ1-1, the complete variable domain reads EPEVTQTPSHQVTQMGQEVILRCVPISNHLYFYWYRQILGQKVEFLVSFYNNEISEKSEIFDDQFSVERPDGSNFTLKIRSTKLEDSAMYFCASSEVGGAGNTEAFFGQGTRLTVV.

The chain carries TRBV6-5 and TRBJ2-2, with 8 bases identical to TRBD2. Germline V gene lookup returns CDR1 MNHEY and CDR2 SVGAGI. After removal of 1 base from V and 6 bases from J, the junction contained 7 bases not matched to a gene. The CDR3 has 16 amino acids. CDR3 sequence (DNA): TGTGCCAGCAGTTACTACGGGAGGGGGGACTCCGGGGAGCTGTTTTTT. This encodes CASSYYGRGDSGELFF.

The gene calls are TRBV30 and TRBJ2-7; 8 bases agree with TRBD1. Germline CDR1 reads GTSNPN; CDR2 reads SVGIG (reference sequence). The length of the CDR3 is 15 residues. After removal of 3 bases from V and 5 bases from J, the junction contained 12 bases not matched to a gene. The CDR3 region is CAWRWTGKSPHEQYF. The DNA of the CDR3 is TGTGCCTGGAGATGGACAGGGAAAAGTCCCCACGAGCAGTACTTC.

The rearrangement joins TRBV27 to TRBJ2-7, with TRBD1 identical over 10 bases. Unmatched junction bases numbered 7, after V lost 5 bases and J lost 6 bases. This CDR3 is 14 amino acids long. Germline V gene sequence: CDR1 MNHEY, CDR2 SMNVEV (reference sequence). CDR3 loop: CASSPPGQGSEQYF. The DNA of the CDR3 is TGTGCCAGCAGTCCCCCGGGACAGGGGTCCGAGCAGTACTTC.

This rearrangement joins TRBV11-2 to TRBJ2-7, with TRBD2 identical over 9 bases. The V and J ends lost 4 bases and 4 bases, in that order; junction bases with no gene match: 5. This CDR3 has 14 residues. The V gene's germline CDR1 is SGHAT and CDR2 FQNNGV. As DNA, the CDR3 is TGTGCCAGCAGCTCCGGGACTAGCAGGTACGAGCAGTACTTC. This codes for CASSSGTSRYEQYF.

This clone was observed a single time. CDR3 sequence (DNA): TGTGCCAGCAGCTTGGCGACTAGCCCAAGACCCCCACCCGGGGAGCTGTTTTTT. Amino acids: CASSLATSPRPPPGELFF. The V and J genes are TRBV5-4 and TRBJ2-2, with 7 bases aligning to TRBD2. Germline CDR1 and CDR2: SGHNT and YYREEE (reference sequence). V lost 0 bases, J lost 6 bases, and 14 bases stayed unmatched. CDR3 length: 18 amino acids.

The chain employs TRBV12-5 and TRBJ2-1, with 8 bases aligning to TRBD1. Looked up from germline, CDR1 is LGHNT and CDR2 is FRNRAP. The CDR3 spans 15 residues. V lost 2 bases, J lost 7 bases, and 7 bases stayed unmatched. CDR3 DNA: TGTGCTAGTGGTTTGCCCGGACAGGGACGGAATGAGCAGTTCTTC. As protein: CASGLPGQGRNEQFF. The full variable domain, completed using reference TRBV12-5 and TRBJ2-1, is DARVTQTPRHKVTEMGQEVTMRCQPILGHNTVFWYRQTMMQGLELLAYFRNRAPLDDSGMPKDRFSAEMPDATLATLKIQPSEPRDSAVYFCASGLPGQGRNEQFFGPGTRLTVL.

The gene calls are TRBV28 and TRBJ1-1; D might be TRBD1 (5 bases). V lost 6 bases, J lost 2 bases, and 13 bases lay in between. Germline CDR1 reads MDHEN; CDR2 reads SYDVKM. The CDR3 is made up of 14 amino acids. The CDR3 reads CASSQGGTNTEAFF. As DNA, the CDR3 is TGTGCCAGCAGCCAGGGAGGAACAAACACTGAAGCTTTCTTT.